The 18 T cell receptor beta chains presented below share a single source sample, sequenced in a study of blood T cells in healthy people across ages. Combining a sample-barcoded 5' primer with a J-beta primer mix, a second PCR ran for about 6 to 12 cycles. TCRdb re-called the 5' RACE reads through MiXCR, storing one row per CDR3 protein. The sample shows 1.5 million to 2 million distinct CDR3 sequences, roughly 52% of them seen only once. The sample consisted of blood. The source is a woman in her thirties or forties in good health.

Comment on this clonotype: Mismatch with germline at one junction end may stem from a read error. This chain connects TRBV7-8 to TRBJ2-5; D ambiguous. The V gene's germline CDR1 is SGHVS and CDR2 FQNEAQ. CDR3 length equals 15 residues. Written as DNA, the CDR3 is TGTGCCAGCAGCCCCCCTTCCGAGTACCAAGGGACCCAGTACTTC. Its protein product is CASSPPSEYQGTQYF. Variable domain in full (rest from reference TRBV7-8 and TRBJ2-5): GAGVSQSPRYKVAKRGQDVALRCDPISGHVSLFWYQQALGQGPEFLTYFQNEAQLDKSGLPSDRFFAERPEGSVSTLKIQRTQQEDSAVYLCASSPPSEYQGTQYFGPGTRLLVL.

This clonotype was detected a few times. The CDR3 DNA is TGTGCCAGCAGTGAATTTAAGGCTTCCTACGAGCAGTACTTC. It specifies CASSEFKASYEQYF. The chain has TRBV2 and TRBJ2-7; D not resolved. V was pared by 2 bases and J by 1 base, with 9 bases between. In germline, CDR1 is SNHLY, CDR2 FYNNEI. The CDR3 has 14 amino acids.

The table lists this clonotype with a few counts. This chain connects TRBV28 to TRBJ2-5, with D possibly being TRBD1 or TRBD2 (5 bases each). Germline lookup yields CDR1 MDHEN and CDR2 SYDVKM. The CDR3 loop spans 15 amino acids. The V end was cut by 2 bases, the J end by 1 base, with 11 bases between. CDR3 sequence (DNA): TGTGCCAGCAGTTTAGCCCGGGACCCCCAAGAGACCCAGTACTTC. As protein: CASSLARDPQETQYF. Full variable domain (rest looked up from reference TRBV28 and TRBJ2-5): DVKVTQSSRYLVKRTGEKVFLECVQDMDHENMFWYRQDPGLGLRLIYFSYDVKMKEKGDIPEGYSVSREKKERFSLILESASTNQTSMYLCASSLARDPQETQYFGPGTRLLVL.

There are many counts of this clonotype. The J gene is TRBJ2-5, the V gene TRBV6-5, with TRBD1 matching 9 bases. Germline-derived CDR1 and CDR2 are MNHEY and SVGAGI. This CDR3 spans 12 amino acids. Losses at the gene ends were 6 bases for V and 4 bases for J; bases not matched to a gene: 0. CDR3 sequence reads: CASRDRGETQYF. The CDR3, as DNA: TGTGCCAGCAGGGACAGGGGAGAGACCCAGTACTTC.

The genes are TRBV20-1 and TRBJ2-7; the D is unclear. CDR3 length: 15 residues. Trimming took off 6 bases at V and 0 bases at J, with 18 bases between the two ends. Germline V gene data show CDR1 as DFQATT and CDR2 as SNEGSKA (reference sequence). The CDR3 DNA reads TGCAGTGCAAACTCCCTAGACCGGAGCTCCTACGAGCAGTACTTC. Its translation is CSANSLDRSSYEQYF.

The chain uses TRBV20-1 and TRBJ2-1; D gene uncertain. Germline assignment: CDR1 DFQATT and CDR2 SNEGSKA (reference sequence). The CDR3 is 14 residues long. V was trimmed by 3 bases and J by 5 bases, leaving 14 bases between them. The CDR3 sequence: CSASPRVADNEQFF. CDR3 DNA sequence: TGCAGTGCTAGTCCTAGGGTTGCTGACAATGAGCAGTTCTTC.

This clonotype turned up a few times. The chain employs TRBV6-5 and TRBJ2-3; 11 nucleotides agree with TRBD2. J was trimmed by 2 bases and V by 2 bases; bases with no gene match: 3. The germline CDR1 and CDR2 sequences are MNHEY and SVGAGI. The CDR3 has 16 residues. DNA of the CDR3: TGTGCCAGCAGTTACACTAGCGGGGGTGTCACAGATACGCAGTATTTT. Translation: CASSYTSGGVTDTQYF.

V and J are TRBV5-1 and TRBJ1-1; 8 bases agree with TRBD1. After removal of 4 bases from V and 4 bases from J, the junction contained 18 bases not matched to a gene. The CDR3 is 18 amino acids. Germline V gene lookup returns CDR1 SGHRS and CDR2 YFSETQ. CDR3 nucleotide sequence: TGCGCCAGCAGCGTGGACGGGAGCAGGGGGCTATGGGGCACTGAAGCTTTCTTT. This encodes CASSVDGSRGLWGTEAFF.

This clonotype was counted between two and nine times. This chain links TRBV28 with TRBJ2-5; 10 nucleotides align to TRBD1. The J call could be wrong; TRBJ2-7 is a better fit for the DNA end. Germline assignment: CDR1 MDHEN and CDR2 SYDVKM. The length of the CDR3 is 15 residues. DNA for the CDR3: TGTGCCAGCAGTTCAGCGGGACAGGGGTTCTACGAGCAGTACTTC. Its translation is CASSSAGQGFYEQYF.

The rearrangement uses TRBV14 and TRBJ2-3, with TRBD1 identical over 9 bases. Germline CDR1 is SGHDN and CDR2 is FVKESK. V dropped 5 bases and J dropped 4; count of bases not matched to a gene: 7. The CDR3 runs 15 residues. CDR3 region: CASSRGTGRPDTQYF. The CDR3 nucleotides read TGTGCCAGCAGCAGAGGGACAGGGCGCCCAGATACGCAGTATTTT.

V is TRBV15 and J is TRBJ1-6; 9 bases align to TRBD1. Looked up from germline, CDR1 is LNHNV and CDR2 is YYDKDF (reference sequence). With 1 base clipped from V and 9 bases from J, the junction kept 4 bases outside the gene matches. The CDR3 is made up of 15 amino acids. The CDR3 loop reads CATSRAGQGSSPLHF. The CDR3 nucleotides are TGTGCCACCAGCAGAGCGGGACAGGGTAGTTCACCCCTCCACTTT.

This chain joins TRBV13 and TRBJ2-1; the D gene is possibly TRBD2 (6 bases). The CDR3 has 17 residues. The germline V gene has CDR1 PRHDT and CDR2 FYEKMQ (reference sequence). V was cut by 0 bases and J by 1 base, with 13 bases left in between. The CDR3: CASSLGRDGGSYNEQFF. CDR3 nucleotides: TGTGCCAGCAGCTTAGGCCGAGACGGGGGATCCTACAATGAGCAGTTCTTC. The full variable domain, in which reference TRBV13 and TRBJ2-1 provide the parts outside the CDR3, is AAGVIQSPRHLIKEKRETATLKCYPIPRHDTVYWYQQGPGQDPQFLISFYEKMQSDKGSIPDRFSAQQFSDYHSELNMSSLELGDSALYFCASSLGRDGGSYNEQFFGPGTRLTVL.

J is TRBJ2-1 and V is TRBV28; 10 nucleotides align to TRBD2. Trimming took 7 bases from V and 7 from J; bases not matched to a gene: 7. Germline-derived CDR1 and CDR2 are MDHEN and SYDVKM. The CDR3 length is 14 residues. The CDR3 here is CASTSGGVPNEQFF. The CDR3 DNA sequence: TGTGCCAGCACCAGCGGGGGGGTCCCTAATGAGCAGTTCTTC.

The chain couples TRBV11-2 to TRBJ2-1; 7 bases fit TRBD1. This CDR3 comprises 14 residues. The V segment lost 0 bases and the J segment 13 bases; nucleotides outside the gene matches: 9. Germline loops: CDR1 SGHAT, CDR2 FQNNGV. CDR3 in DNA: TGTGCCAGCAGCTTAGATATGTCACGGGACAGCCAGTTCTTC. Encoded protein: CASSLDMSRDSQFF.

This clonotype was observed a few times. This chain links TRBV9 with TRBJ2-3; TRBD2 might be the D (5 bases). CDR3 length: 15 amino acids. From germline, CDR1 is SGDLS and CDR2 YYNGEE. The V end was cut by 5 bases, the J end by 0 bases, with 13 bases between. DNA of the CDR3: TGTGCCAGCAGGGAGGAGGCGCGGAGCACAGATACGCAGTATTTT. Its translation: CASREEARSTDTQYF.

There are a few counts of this clonotype. The chain has TRBV11-2 and TRBJ2-3, with 10 positions matching TRBD2. The germline V gene has CDR1 SGHAT and CDR2 FQNNGV. This CDR3 is 17 amino acids long. The V segment lost 5 bases and the J segment 1 base; nucleotides outside the gene matches: 9. CDR3 loop: CASSPWTSGYGTDTQYF. For the CDR3, the DNA is TGTGCCAGCAGCCCCTGGACTAGCGGTTATGGCACAGATACGCAGTATTTT.

The table lists this clonotype with a few counts. The chain joins TRBV14 to TRBJ2-5, with 8 bases that match TRBD1. Trimming took 0 bases from V and 4 from J; bases not matched to a gene: 10. The CDR3 is 17 residues long. Germline V CDR1 and CDR2: SGHDN, FVKESK. The CDR3: CASSQESLGQELETQYF. In nucleotides, the CDR3 is TGTGCCAGCAGCCAAGAATCCCTGGGACAGGAATTAGAGACCCAGTACTTC.

This chain joins TRBV12-3 or TRBV12-4 and TRBJ1-1; D is unclear. This CDR3 comprises 13 residues. V was cut by 4 bases and J by 12 bases, with 18 bases left in between. The DNA of the CDR3 is TGTGCCAGCAGTTCCAGGAAAAGAACTAAACCTTTCTTT. Protein sequence: CASSSRKRTKPFF.